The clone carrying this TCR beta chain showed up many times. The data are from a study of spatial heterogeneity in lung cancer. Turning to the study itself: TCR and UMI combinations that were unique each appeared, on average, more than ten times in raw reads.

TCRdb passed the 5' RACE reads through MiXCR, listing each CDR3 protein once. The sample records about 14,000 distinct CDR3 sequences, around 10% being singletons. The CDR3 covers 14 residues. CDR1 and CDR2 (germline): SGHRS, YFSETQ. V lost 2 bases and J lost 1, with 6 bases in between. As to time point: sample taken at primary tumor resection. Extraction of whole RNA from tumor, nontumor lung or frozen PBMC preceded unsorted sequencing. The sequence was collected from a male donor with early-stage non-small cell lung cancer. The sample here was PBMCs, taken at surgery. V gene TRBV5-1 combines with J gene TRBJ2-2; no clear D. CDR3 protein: CASSLTENTGELFF. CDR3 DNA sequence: TGCGCCAGCAGCTTAACGGAGAACACCGGGGAGCTGTTTTTT.